This T cell receptor beta chain was documented in a study of CD8 T cells in Susac syndrome. Study-level background: There were about six sequenced Susac syndrome patients with active disease and under ten in remission.

An amount of RNA that ranged from roughly 0.45 to 1 ug was reverse transcribed with random hexamers. TCRdb itself ran the immunoSEQ multiplex PCR reads through MiXCR, one entry per CDR3 protein. This table holds about 94,000 distinct CDR3 sequences, roughly 94% found once. Per germline, CDR1 SGHDN and CDR2 FVKESK. Trimming pared 4 bases from V and 2 bases from J, leaving 10 bases between. The length of the CDR3 is 14 residues. This TCR was recovered from a human donor with Susac syndrome. The chain employs TRBV14 and TRBJ2-3; D gene uncertain. Specimen: CD4+ T cells from PBMCs. The CDR3 sequence is CASSPLDYTDTQYF. CDR3 nucleotides: TGTGCCAGCAGCCCCCTCGATTACACAGATACGCAGTATTTT. Drawing the rest from reference TRBV14 and TRBJ2-3, the complete variable domain is EAGVTQFPSHSVIEKGQTVTLRCDPISGHDNLYWYRRVMGKEIKFLLHFVKESKQDESGMPNNRFLAERTGGTYSTLKVQPAELEDSGVYFCASSPLDYTDTQYFGPGTRLTVL.